The clone carrying this T cell receptor (beta chain) has more than one count but fewer than ten. The sample comes from a study of early T cells in non-severe SARS-CoV-2 infection. Germline values: CDR1 KGHDR, CDR2 SFDVKD. V dropped 6 bases and J dropped 6; count of bases not matched to a gene: 4. The CDR3 has 13 residues. TCRdb re-analysed the 5' RACE reads in MiXCR, keeping a single row per CDR3 protein. The sample includes 55,000 or so distinct CDR3 sequences, about 6.1% seen only once; the top ten take roughly 6%. The sample was whole blood, taken at baseline. The chain is built from TRBV24-1 and TRBJ2-3, with 8 bases identical to TRBD2. The source is an adult who was a healthcare worker with PCR-confirmed SARS-CoV-2 infection or an uninfected control (not recorded which). CDR3 sequence reads: CATSPGGEDTQYF. CDR3 sequence (DNA): TGTGCCACCAGTCCCGGGGGGGAGGATACGCAGTATTTT.